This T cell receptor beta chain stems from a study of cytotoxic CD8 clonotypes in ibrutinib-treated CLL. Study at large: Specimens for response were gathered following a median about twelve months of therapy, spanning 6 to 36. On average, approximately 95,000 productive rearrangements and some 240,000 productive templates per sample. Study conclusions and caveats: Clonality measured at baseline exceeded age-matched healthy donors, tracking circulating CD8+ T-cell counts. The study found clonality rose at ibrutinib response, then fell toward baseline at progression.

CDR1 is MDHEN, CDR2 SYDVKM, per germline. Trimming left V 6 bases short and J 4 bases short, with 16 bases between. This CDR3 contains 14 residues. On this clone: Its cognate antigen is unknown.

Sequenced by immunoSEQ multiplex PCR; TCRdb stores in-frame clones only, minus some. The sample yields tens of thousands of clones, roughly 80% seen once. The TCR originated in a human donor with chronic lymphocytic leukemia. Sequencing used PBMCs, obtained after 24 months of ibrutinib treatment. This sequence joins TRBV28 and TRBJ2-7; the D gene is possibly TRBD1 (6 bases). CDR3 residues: CASRATGTSYEQYF. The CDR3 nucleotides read TGTGCCAGCAGGGCAACCGGGACATCTTACGAGCAGTACTTC.